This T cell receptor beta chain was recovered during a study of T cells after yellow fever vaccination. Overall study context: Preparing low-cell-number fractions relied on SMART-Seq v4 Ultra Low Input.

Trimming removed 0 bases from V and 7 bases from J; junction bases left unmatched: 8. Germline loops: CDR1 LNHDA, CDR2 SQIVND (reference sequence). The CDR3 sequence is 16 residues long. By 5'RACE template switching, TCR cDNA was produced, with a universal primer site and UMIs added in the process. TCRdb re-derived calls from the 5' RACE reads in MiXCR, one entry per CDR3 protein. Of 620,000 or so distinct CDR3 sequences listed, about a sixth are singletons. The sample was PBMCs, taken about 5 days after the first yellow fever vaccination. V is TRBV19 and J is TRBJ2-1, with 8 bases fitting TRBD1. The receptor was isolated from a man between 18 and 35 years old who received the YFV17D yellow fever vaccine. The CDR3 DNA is TGTGCCAGTAGTATAGATGGGACAGGCACTTTAAATGAGCAGTTCTTC. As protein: CASSIDGTGTLNEQFF. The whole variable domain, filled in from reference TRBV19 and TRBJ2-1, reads DGGITQSPKYLFRKEGQNVTLSCEQNLNHDAMYWYRQDPGQGLRLIYYSQIVNDFQKGDIAEGYSVSREKKESFPLTVTSAQKNPTAFYLCASSIDGTGTLNEQFFGPGTRLTVL.